These T cell receptor beta chains were read from a single sample in a study of technical replicates of blood from a few donors. Data came from immunoSEQ multiplex PCR; TCRdb stores just in-frame clones and leaves some out. The sample lists 55,000 to 80,000 clones, 93% occurring once. Material: T cells isolated from PBMCs. These receptors were taken from a human donor in good health. The CDR3 runs from the conserved cysteine through the conserved F or W. Fields, in order: D gene, J gene, V gene, CDR3 protein, CDR3 DNA. The D gene is left open where the match is weak.

>TRBD1|TRBJ1-3|TRBV5-1
CASSLSTGTSGNTIYF
TGCGCCAGCAGCCTCTCGACAGGGACCTCTGGAAACACCATATATTTT
>.|TRBJ2-3|TRBV29-1
CSVDSGTDTQYF
TGCAGCGTTGATTCAGGCACAGATACGCAGTATTTT
>TRBD1|TRBJ2-7|TRBV27
CASSSGQGGQQYF
TGTGCCAGCAGTTCGGGACAGGGGGGCCAGCAGTACTTC
>TRBD1|TRBJ2-5|TRBV7-9
CASSEDWGQGETQYF
TGTGCCAGCAGCGAGGATTGGGGACAGGGGGAGACCCAGTACTTC
>TRBD1|TRBJ1-1|TRBV19
CATIPGQGLNTEAFF
TGTGCCACTATACCGGGACAGGGGCTGAACACTGAAGCTTTCTTT
>.|TRBJ2-2|TRBV5-1
CASSPRRPPDTGELFF
TGCGCCAGCAGCCCCCGTCGTCCCCCGGACACCGGGGAGCTGTTTTTT
>TRBD2|TRBJ2-1|TRBV4-1
CASSHGSGGAPSSYNEQFF
TGCGCCAGCAGCCACGGTAGCGGGGGGGCCCCCAGCTCCTACAATGAGCAGTTCTTC
>.|TRBJ1-2|TRBV5-4
CASSGGGQFYGYTF
TGTGCCAGCAGCGGGGGTGGACAGTTCTATGGCTACACCTTC
>TRBD2|TRBJ2-1|TRBV5-1
CASSFLAGGFNEQFF
TGCGCCAGCAGCTTCCTAGCGGGGGGGTTCAATGAGCAGTTCTTC
>TRBD2|TRBJ2-7|TRBV5-1
CASSLGGEGPHEQYF
TGCGCCAGCAGCTTGGGGGGGGAGGGCCCCCACGAGCAGTACTTC
>.|TRBJ1-6|TRBV4-1
CASSQGTTRDSPLHF
TGCGCCAGCAGCCAAGGAACTACACGAGATTCACCCCTCCACTTT